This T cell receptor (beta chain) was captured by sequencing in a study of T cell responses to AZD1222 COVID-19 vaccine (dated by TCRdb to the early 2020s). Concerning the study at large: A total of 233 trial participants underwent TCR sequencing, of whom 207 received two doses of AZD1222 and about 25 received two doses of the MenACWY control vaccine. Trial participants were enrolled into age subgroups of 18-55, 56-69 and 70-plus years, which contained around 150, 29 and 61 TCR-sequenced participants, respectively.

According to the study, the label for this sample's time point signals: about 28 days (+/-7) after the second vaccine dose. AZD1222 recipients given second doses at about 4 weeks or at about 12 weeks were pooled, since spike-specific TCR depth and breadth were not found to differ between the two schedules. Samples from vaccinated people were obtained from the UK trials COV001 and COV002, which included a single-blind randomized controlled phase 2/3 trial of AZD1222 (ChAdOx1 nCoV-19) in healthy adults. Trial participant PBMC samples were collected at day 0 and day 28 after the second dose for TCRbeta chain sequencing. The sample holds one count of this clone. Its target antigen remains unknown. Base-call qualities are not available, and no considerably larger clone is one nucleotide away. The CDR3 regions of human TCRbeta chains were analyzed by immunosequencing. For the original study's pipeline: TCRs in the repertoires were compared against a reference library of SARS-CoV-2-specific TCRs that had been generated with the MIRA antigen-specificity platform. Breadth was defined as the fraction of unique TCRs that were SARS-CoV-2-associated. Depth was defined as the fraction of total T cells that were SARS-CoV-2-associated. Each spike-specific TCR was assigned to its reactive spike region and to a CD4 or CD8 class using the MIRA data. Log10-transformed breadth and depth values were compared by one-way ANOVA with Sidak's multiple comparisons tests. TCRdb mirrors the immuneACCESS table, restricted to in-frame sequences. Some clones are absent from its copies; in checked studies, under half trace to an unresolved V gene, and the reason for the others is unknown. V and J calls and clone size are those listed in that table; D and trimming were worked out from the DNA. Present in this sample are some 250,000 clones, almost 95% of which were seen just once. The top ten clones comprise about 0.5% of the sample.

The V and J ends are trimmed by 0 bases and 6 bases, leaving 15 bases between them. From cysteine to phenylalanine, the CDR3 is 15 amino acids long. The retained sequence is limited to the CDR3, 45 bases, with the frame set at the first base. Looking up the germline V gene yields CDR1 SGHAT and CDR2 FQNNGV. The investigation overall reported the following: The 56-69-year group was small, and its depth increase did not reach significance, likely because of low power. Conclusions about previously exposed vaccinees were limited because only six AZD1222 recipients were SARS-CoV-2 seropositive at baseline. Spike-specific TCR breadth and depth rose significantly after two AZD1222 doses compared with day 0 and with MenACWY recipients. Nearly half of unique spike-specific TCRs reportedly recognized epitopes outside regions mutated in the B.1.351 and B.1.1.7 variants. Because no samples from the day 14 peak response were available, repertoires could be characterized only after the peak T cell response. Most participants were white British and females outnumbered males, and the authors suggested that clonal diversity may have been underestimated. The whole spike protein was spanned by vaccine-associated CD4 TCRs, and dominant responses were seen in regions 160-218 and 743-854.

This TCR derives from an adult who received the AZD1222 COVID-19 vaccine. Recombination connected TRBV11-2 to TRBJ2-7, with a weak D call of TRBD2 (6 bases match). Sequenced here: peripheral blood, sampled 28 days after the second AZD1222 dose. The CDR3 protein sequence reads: CASSLEPGGQAEQYF. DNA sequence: TGTGCCAGCAGCTTAGAGCCCGGGGGTCAAGCCGAGCAGTACTTC.